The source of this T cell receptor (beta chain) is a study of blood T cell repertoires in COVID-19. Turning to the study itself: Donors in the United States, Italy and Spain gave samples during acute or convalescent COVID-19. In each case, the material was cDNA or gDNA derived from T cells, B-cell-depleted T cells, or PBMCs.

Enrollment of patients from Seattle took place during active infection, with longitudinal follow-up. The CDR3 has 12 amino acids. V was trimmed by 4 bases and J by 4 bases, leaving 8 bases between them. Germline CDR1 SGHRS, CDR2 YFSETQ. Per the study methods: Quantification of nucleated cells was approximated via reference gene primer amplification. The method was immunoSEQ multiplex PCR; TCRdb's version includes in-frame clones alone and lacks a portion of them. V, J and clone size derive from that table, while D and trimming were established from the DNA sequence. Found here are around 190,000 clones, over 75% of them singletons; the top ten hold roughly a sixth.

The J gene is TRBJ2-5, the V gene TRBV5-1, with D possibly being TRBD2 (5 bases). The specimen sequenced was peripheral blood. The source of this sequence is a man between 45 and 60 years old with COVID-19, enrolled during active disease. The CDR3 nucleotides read TGCGCCAGCAGCCGGGGTTCAGAGACCCAGTACTTC. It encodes CASSRGSETQYF.